Shown below are 16 T cell receptor beta chains from a single sample sequenced in a study of regulatory T cells in long-lasting Graves disease. Indicated time point: persistent/refractory GD, antithyroid drugs over 5 years with positive TRAb. TCR sequences were obtained from RNA taken from PBMCs. According to the study, TCR beta libraries were built with iRepertoire HTBI primers and CDR3-region Arm-PCR. TCRdb reprocessed the multiplex PCR reads with MiXCR, giving one entry per CDR3 protein. Among 400,000 to 600,000 distinct CDR3 sequences listed, roughly 21% were seen once. The source was peripheral blood mononuclear cells (PBMCs), collected when the disease was refractory, from a patient treated with antithyroid drugs. These receptors all come from a female donor with Graves disease.

With regard to this clonotype: This likely reflects a read error, since a far larger clone is one base away. V and J are TRBV20-1 and TRBJ2-1, with TRBD1 identical over 10 bases. The CDR3 contains 15 residues. The germline gives CDR1 DFQATT, CDR2 SNEGSKA (reference sequence). CDR3 sequence (DNA): TGCAGTGCTAGTCCGGGGGACAGGGGAGACGAGACCCGGTACTTC. The encoded protein is CSASPGDRGDETRYF.

This clonotype was recorded at least ten times. V gene TRBV28 combines with J gene TRBJ1-1; D uncertain. This CDR3 is built from 12 residues. Trimming pared 5 bases from V and 7 bases from J, leaving 11 bases between. Germline-derived CDR1 and CDR2 are MDHEN and SYDVKM. DNA for the CDR3: TGTGCCAGCAGTCGCAGCGGGCGTGAAGCTTTCTTT. Translating gives CASSRSGREAFF.

This clonotype was seen ten or more times. V and J are TRBV7-2 and TRBJ2-5; D unclear. Germline V gene data show CDR1 as SGHTA and CDR2 as FQGNSA. Trimming pared 5 bases from V and 1 base from J, leaving 17 bases between. CDR3 length equals 16 residues. The CDR3 loop is CASSHSPDGSQETQYF. For the CDR3, the DNA is TGTGCCAGCAGCCATTCCCCGGACGGAAGCCAAGAGACCCAGTACTTC.

This clonotype has a count of ten or more. The chain is built from TRBV27 and TRBJ2-5, with TRBD2 matching over 10 bases. Germline CDR1 and CDR2: MNHEY and SMNVEV (reference sequence). J was trimmed by 5 bases and V by 5 bases; bases with no gene match: 20. This CDR3 contains 19 residues. In DNA form, the CDR3 reads TGTGCCAGCAGTCGCCTCGGCCTAGCGGGAGTCTCGCTCGTCGAGACCCAGTACTTC. Its protein product is CASSRLGLAGVSLVETQYF.

This clonotype was observed many times. This chain links TRBV30 with TRBJ1-2; 7 bases line up with TRBD1. The CDR3 spans 14 residues. After removal of 4 bases from V and 2 bases from J, the junction contained 7 bases not matched to a gene. CDR1 GTSNPN and CDR2 SVGIG come from the germline V gene (reference sequence). The CDR3 DNA reads TGTGCCTGGACCGAGGGGGCGACGAACTATGGCTACACCTTC. This sequence encodes CAWTEGATNYGYTF.

Many counts were recorded for this clonotype. J is TRBJ1-2 and V is TRBV20-1; D is perhaps TRBD1 (5 bases). This CDR3 is built from 16 residues. CDR1 DFQATT and CDR2 SNEGSKA come from the germline V gene (reference sequence). The V end lost 0 bases, the J end lost 8 bases, and 22 bases lay between the germline ends. DNA for the CDR3: TGCAGTGCTAGAGACCGGGACGTCCCCCGGCCTGGGGGCTACACCTTC. Translation: CSARDRDVPRPGGYTF.

This chain links TRBV3-1 with TRBJ2-7; maybe TRBD2 (6 bases). This CDR3 region has 16 residues. The germline CDR1 and CDR2 sequences are LGHDT and YNNKEL (reference sequence). V lost 0 bases, J lost 5 bases, and 17 bases lay in between. CDR3 loop: CASSQEVGGIHDEQYF. The CDR3 nucleotides read TGTGCCAGCAGCCAAGAAGTCGGAGGGATTCACGACGAGCAGTACTTC.

This clonotype was observed at least ten times. V and J are TRBV7-8 and TRBJ2-7; the D gene is possibly TRBD1 (5 bases). There are 15 residues in the CDR3. V dropped 1 base and J dropped 3 bases, with 13 bases sitting between them. Germline V gene lookup returns CDR1 SGHVS and CDR2 FQNEAQ. As DNA, the CDR3 is TGTGCCAGCAGCTTAGAATCCGACAGCTACTACGAGCAGTACTTC. This sequence encodes CASSLESDSYYEQYF.

This clonotype was detected many times. The rearrangement links TRBV6-1 to TRBJ1-3, with 9 bases lining up with TRBD1. Germline V gives CDR1 MNHNS, CDR2 SASEGT. V gave up 7 bases and J gave up 8 bases; unmatched junction bases: 18. The CDR3 has 17 amino acids. In DNA, the CDR3 is TGTGCCAGCACCACAGATTACCGGGACAGGGTCGGATACACCATATATTTT. The encoded protein is CASTTDYRDRVGYTIYF.

The chain carries TRBV7-2 and TRBJ1-6; D perhaps matches TRBD1 (5 bases). CDR3 size: 15 residues. The germline V gene encodes CDR1 SGHTA and CDR2 FQGNSA. The ends were cut back, 5 bases at V and 14 bases at J, with 22 bases in the middle. CDR3 in DNA: TGTGCCAGCAGCCCAACCGTGGGGGGAATTCACACCCTCCACTTT. Translation gives CASSPTVGGIHTLHF. The full variable domain, in which reference TRBV7-2 and TRBJ1-6 provide the parts outside the CDR3, is GAGVSQSPSNKVTEKGKDVELRCDPISGHTALYWYRQSLGQGLEFLIYFQGNSAPDKSGLPSDRFSAERTGGSVSTLTIQRTQQEDSAVYLCASSPTVGGIHTLHFGNGTRLTVT.

This clonotype was detected only a few times. V is TRBV14 and J is TRBJ2-5, with TRBD2 matching 7 bases. Germline V gene data show CDR1 as SGHDN and CDR2 as FVKESK. The CDR3 is 14 amino acids. V was pared by 3 bases and J by 5 bases, with 6 bases of the junction left unmatched. The DNA for the CDR3 is TGTGCCAGCAGCCATATCAGACTAGCCGAGACCCAGTACTTC. Residues: CASSHIRLAETQYF.

This clonotype was observed a few times. The chain is built from TRBV29-1 and TRBJ1-4; TRBD1 might be the D (6 bases). Germline-derived CDR1 and CDR2 are SQVTM and ANQGSEA. The CDR3 has 14 amino acids. V was cut by 6 bases and J by 6 bases, with 17 bases left in between. The CDR3 DNA reads TGCAGCGTACTAACAGGGATCGGGGATGAAAAACTGTTTTTT. This gives the protein CSVLTGIGDEKLFF.

J is TRBJ2-2 and V is TRBV7-2; D may be TRBD1 (9 bases). Germline CDR1 reads SGHTA; CDR2 reads FQGNSA. The CDR3 sequence is 16 residues long. V was cut by 5 bases and J by 6 bases, with 19 bases left in between. CDR3 region: CASSRGGQGSPGELFF. CDR3 in DNA: TGTGCCAGCAGCCGGGGGGGACAGGGAAGCCCCGGGGAGCTGTTTTTT. Full variable domain (outside the CDR3, taken from reference TRBV7-2 and TRBJ2-2): GAGVSQSPSNKVTEKGKDVELRCDPISGHTALYWYRQSLGQGLEFLIYFQGNSAPDKSGLPSDRFSAERTGGSVSTLTIQRTQQEDSAVYLCASSRGGQGSPGELFFGEGSRLTVL.

About this clonotype itself: A much larger clone lies one base from this, so it may be a read error. This chain joins TRBV2 and TRBJ1-4, with a weak D call TRBD1 (5 bases). The CDR3 is made up of 14 amino acids. V was pared by 5 bases and J by 10 bases, with 17 bases between. Germline lookup yields CDR1 SNHLY and CDR2 FYNNEI. DNA of the CDR3: TGTGCCAGCAGTCCAGGGAGGCTGGATGGAAAACTGTTTTTT. This translates into CASSPGRLDGKLFF.

The rearrangement joins TRBV6-5 to TRBJ2-7; D ambiguous. V lost 4 bases and J 6 bases, leaving 16 bases between the germline ends. The CDR3 totals 14 residues. CDR1 is MNHEY and CDR2 is SVGAGI in the germline V gene. The DNA of the CDR3 is TGTGCCAGCAGTTCCCAATCCCGTGACGGCGAGCAGTACTTC. This gives the protein CASSSQSRDGEQYF.

The chain is built from TRBV7-6 and TRBJ2-3; weak D call: TRBD1 (6 bases). V was shortened by 3 bases and J by 4 bases, with 11 bases between the two germline ends. Germline V CDR1 and CDR2: SGHVS, FNYEAQ. The length of the CDR3 is 14 residues. CDR3 nucleotides: TGTGCCAGCAGCTTGGGGGCTAGCCCAGATACGCAGTATTTT. Translated, it gives CASSLGASPDTQYF.